A selection of T cell receptor beta chains follows, all from one sample in a study of cytomegalovirus exposure and HLA in healthy donors. Data came from immunoSEQ multiplex PCR; TCRdb stores just in-frame clones and leaves some out. The sample is made up of some 150,000 clones, and the top ten hold around 0.79% of it. Sequencing was done on a sample of PBMCs. The source of these receptors is a woman between 18 and 30 years old in good health and CMV-seropositive. Both conserved end residues are part of each CDR3. D genes are given only for firm matches.

v_gene	d_gene	j_gene	CDR3aa	CDR3nt
TRBV7-9	NA	TRBJ2-1	CASSPGTPEQFF	TGTGCCAGCAGCCCCGGTACCCCGGAGCAGTTCTTC
TRBV28	NA	TRBJ1-1	CASTGSEGGMNTEAFF	TGTGCCAGCACCGGAAGTGAGGGCGGAATGAACACTGAAGCTTTCTTT
TRBV11-2	NA	TRBJ1-2	CASSSNPSSGYTF	TGTGCCAGCAGCTCAAACCCATCGAGTGGCTACACCTTC
TRBV5-4	NA	TRBJ2-1	CASSSGRAYNEQFF	TGTGCCAGCAGCTCTGGCCGGGCCTACAATGAGCAGTTCTTC
TRBV19	TRBD1	TRBJ1-5	CASSMRDRGNQPQHF	TGTGCCAGTAGTATGAGGGACAGGGGGAATCAGCCCCAGCATTTT
TRBV19	TRBD2	TRBJ2-7	CASSKTSGYEQYF	TGTGCCAGTAGTAAGACTAGCGGATACGAGCAGTACTTC
TRBV18	NA	TRBJ1-2	CASSPRDIRGYTF	TGTGCCAGCTCACCACGAGATATACGGGGCTACACCTTC
TRBV30	NA	TRBJ2-3	CAWSRGSFTDTQYF	TGTGCCTGGAGTCGGGGAAGTTTCACAGATACGCAGTATTTT
TRBV4-3	NA	TRBJ1-6	CASSQDYPGVNSPLHF	TGCGCCAGCAGCCAAGATTATCCCGGGGTGAATTCACCCCTCCACTTT
TRBV6-4	TRBD1	TRBJ2-2	CASSHGQGGGELFF	TGTGCCAGCAGTCACGGACAGGGCGGCGGGGAGCTGTTTTTT
TRBV9	TRBD2	TRBJ2-2	CASSVQLAGTTGELFF	TGTGCCAGCAGCGTACAACTAGCGGGGACCACCGGGGAGCTGTTTTTT
TRBV6-5	TRBD1	TRBJ1-3	CASGDRAGNTIYF	TGTGCCAGCGGGGACAGGGCTGGAAACACCATATATTTT
TRBV20-1	NA	TRBJ1-1	CSERCTEAFF	TGCAGTGAGAGGTGTACTGAAGCTTTCTTT
TRBV7-2	NA	TRBJ1-1	CASRPTGYTEAFF	TGTGCCAGCAGACCCACAGGTTACACTGAAGCTTTCTTT
TRBV2	NA	TRBJ1-1	CASSEALAGEEAFF	TGTGCCAGCAGTGAAGCGCTCGCGGGAGAAGAAGCTTTCTTT
TRBV7-7	NA	TRBJ2-1	CASSLMPPWTELNEQFF	TGTGCTAGCAGCTTAATGCCGCCGTGGACAGAACTTAATGAGCAGTTCTTC
TRBV7-8	TRBD1	TRBJ2-7	CASSFGRGYEQYF	TGTGCCAGCAGCTTTGGCAGGGGGTACGAGCAGTACTTC